This T cell receptor (beta chain) comes out of a study of blood T cell repertoires in COVID-19. For the study at large: Some COVID-19 samples were acute and others convalescent; all came from the United States, Italy and Spain. Sources were T cells, B-cell-depleted T cells, or PBMCs; the material itself was cDNA or gDNA.

In the authors' methods: Scientists estimated how many nucleated cells there were by amplifying reference gene primers. Using immunoSEQ multiplex PCR, the repertoire was profiled, and TCRdb retains in-frame clones only, with some absent. That table gives V, J and clone size, and the DNA gave D and trimming. This table has 150,000 to 190,000 clones, 75% to 90% appearing once. The CDR3 totals 13 residues. Germline lookup yields CDR1 SGHNT and CDR2 YYREEE (reference sequence). The J segment lost 9 bases and the V segment lost 4 bases, leaving 6 bases of the junction unmatched. This sequence joins TRBV5-4 and TRBJ2-1; 8 nucleotides match TRBD1. This receptor was obtained from a man in his 60s with acute or convalescent COVID-19. Sequencing was carried out using peripheral blood. The CDR3 protein is CASSKQGVGEQFF. Written as DNA, the CDR3 is TGTGCCAGCAGCAAACAGGGGGTGGGTGAGCAGTTCTTC.